The 25 T cell receptor beta chains listed next were all sequenced from one sample in a study of molecular identifiers for immune sequencing clone quantification. TCRdb fed the PCR reads into MiXCR, producing one record per CDR3 protein. The table records hundreds of thousands of distinct CDR3 sequences, roughly 27% of them present only once. The sample taken for sequencing was naive CD8+ T cells from blood, with Jurkat cell RNA spiked in. Regarding subset: FACS-sorted CD8+CD4-CCR7+CD45RA+ naive T cells. The receptor source for this set is a human donor in good health. Some libraries in this study had Jurkat cell RNA spiked in.

The gene calls are TRBV6-5 and TRBJ2-2, with 11 nucleotides matching TRBD2. V dropped 7 bases and J dropped 6; count of bases not matched to a gene: 10. The CDR3 spans 16 residues. Germline CDR1 MNHEY, CDR2 SVGAGI. The DNA for the CDR3 is TGTGCCAGCACCTTAACTAGCGGGAGTGGCGCCGGGGAGCTGTTTTTT. Translated: CASTLTSGSGAGELFF.

This clonotype was seen a few times. The chain recombines TRBV19 with TRBJ1-3; maybe TRBD1 (5 bases). Trimming removed 9 bases at V and 0 bases at J, with 12 bases between. The CDR3 is made up of 14 amino acids. CDR1 is LNHDA and CDR2 is SQIVND in the germline V gene (reference sequence). CDR3 region: CASGEGISGNTIYF. The CDR3, as DNA: TGTGCCAGCGGGGAGGGGATCTCTGGAAACACCATATATTTT.

The chain links TRBV3-1 to TRBJ2-1; 10 nucleotides align to TRBD2. The CDR3 covers 14 residues. Germline CDR1 LGHDT, CDR2 YNNKEL (reference sequence). The V gene end was trimmed by 5 bases and the J gene end by 7 bases; junction bases not matched to a gene: 5. As DNA, the CDR3 is TGTGCCAGCAGCGCTAGCGGGAGTTATAATGAGCAGTTCTTC. Translation: CASSASGSYNEQFF.

V gene TRBV5-4 combines with J gene TRBJ1-1; no clear D gene. In germline, CDR1 is SGHNT, CDR2 YYREEE (reference sequence). The V and J ends lost 4 bases and 5 bases respectively, with 18 bases between them. CDR3 size: 15 residues. This CDR3 reads CASSISWTTGTEAFF. In nucleotides, the CDR3 is TGTGCCAGCAGCATCTCCTGGACCACTGGGACTGAAGCTTTCTTT.

As to this clonotype: This may arise from a read error, as a much more abundant clone is one base away. This chain joins TRBV7-9 and TRBJ2-2; D remains unclear. The CDR3 contains 16 residues. CDR1 SEHNR and CDR2 FQNEAQ come from the germline V gene (reference sequence). CDR3 residues: CDSSLENGANTGELFF. The CDR3 coding sequence is TGTGACAGCAGCTTAGAAAATGGGGCGAACACCGGGGAGCTGTTTTTT.

In this sample, this clonotype turned up a few times. The V gene is TRBV15, the J gene TRBJ2-1; the D gene is possibly TRBD1 (6 bases). In germline, CDR1 is LNHNV, CDR2 YYDKDF (reference sequence). This CDR3 is built from 14 residues. Trimming removed 2 bases from V and 8 bases from J, with 13 bases in between. The CDR3 region is CATSRPEQGYEQFF. As DNA, the CDR3 is TGTGCCACCAGCAGACCGGAACAGGGCTATGAGCAGTTCTTC.

The chain uses TRBV5-6 and TRBJ2-1; the match to TRBD2 covers 9 bases. This CDR3 is 16 amino acids long. The J segment lost 4 bases and the V segment lost 3 bases, leaving 8 bases of the junction unmatched. Germline CDR1 is SGHDT and CDR2 is YYEEEE. CDR3 DNA sequence: TGTGCCAGCAGCTCCATTAGCGGGAGTGTTTACAATGAGCAGTTCTTC. It codes for CASSSISGSVYNEQFF.

This clonotype was counted ten times or more. V gene TRBV7-2 combines with J gene TRBJ2-3; D ambiguous. This CDR3 region has 14 residues. Germline values: CDR1 SGHTA, CDR2 FQGNSA. V lost 5 bases and J lost 0, with 9 bases in between. CDR3 residues: CASSQLTSTDTQYF. The CDR3 coding sequence is TGTGCCAGCAGCCAACTGACTAGCACAGATACGCAGTATTTT.

The chain combines TRBV12-3 or TRBV12-4 with TRBJ1-3, with unresolved D. Trimming took off 6 bases at V and 0 bases at J, with 9 bases between the two ends. The CDR3 totals 14 residues. As DNA, the CDR3 is TGTGCCAGCAGCGCGACCCTCTCTGGAAACACCATATATTTT. Amino acids: CASSATLSGNTIYF.

The sample holds many counts of this clonotype. The chain links TRBV28 to TRBJ2-6; no firm D call. CDR1 and CDR2 (germline): MDHEN, SYDVKM. Trimming removed 6 bases at V and 4 bases at J, with 13 bases between. The CDR3 consists of 15 residues. CDR3 protein: CASSGPPMGANVLTF. CDR3 bases: TGTGCCAGCAGCGGCCCTCCGATGGGGGCCAACGTCCTGACTTTC.

This clonotype appeared many times. The J gene is TRBJ2-4, the V gene TRBV20-1, with a weak D call TRBD1 (6 bases). CDR3 length: 15 amino acids. Germline V gives CDR1 DFQATT, CDR2 SNEGSKA (reference sequence). With 1 base removed from V and 1 base from J, the gap between germline ends came to 11 bases. The chain's CDR3 is CSARAPGVAKNIQYF. The CDR3 DNA reads as TGCAGTGCTAGAGCGCCAGGGGTGGCCAAAAACATTCAGTACTTC.

There are many counts of this clonotype. This chain joins TRBV6-5 and TRBJ1-1; D gene ambiguous. Germline-derived CDR1 and CDR2 are MNHEY and SVGAGI. With 9 bases removed from V and 7 bases from J, the gap between germline ends came to 9 bases. CDR3 length: 10 amino acids. The CDR3 DNA sequence: TGTGCCAGTGGAGACGGTGAAGCTTTCTTT. As protein: CASGDGEAFF.

This clonotype was recorded a few times. The V and J genes are TRBV7-9 and TRBJ2-2; D not resolved. Trimming left V 3 bases short and J 3 bases short, with 14 bases between. This CDR3 has 16 amino acids. CDR1 is SEHNR and CDR2 is FQNEAQ in the germline V gene (reference sequence). This chain's CDR3 is CASSFRVSPDTGELFF. Written as DNA, the CDR3 is TGTGCCAGCAGCTTCCGAGTGTCCCCGGACACCGGGGAGCTGTTTTTT.

This clonotype was detected only a few times. The chain uses TRBV4-1 and TRBJ2-7; maybe TRBD2 (5 bases). Deletions cut 5 bases from V and 4 bases from J, with 18 bases between. Germline lookup yields CDR1 MGHRA and CDR2 YSYEKL. The CDR3 length is 15 residues. The CDR3 bases are TGCGCCAGCAGCGACTCGGGGTTAACGGGGTACGAGCAGTACTTC. It translates to CASSDSGLTGYEQYF.

The V gene is TRBV28, the J gene TRBJ1-5; D might be TRBD1 (6 bases). CDR1 and CDR2 (germline): MDHEN, SYDVKM. This CDR3 has 16 residues. The ends were cut back, 3 bases at V and 10 bases at J, with 22 bases in the middle. This chain's CDR3 is CASSLSPGGGRGPQHF. The CDR3, as DNA: TGTGCCAGCAGTTTGTCTCCTGGGGGCGGTAGGGGTCCCCAGCATTTT.

This chain links TRBV27 with TRBJ1-1, with D unresolved. Trimming took off 2 bases at V and 1 base at J, with 11 bases between the two ends. CDR3 size: 15 residues. CDR1 MNHEY and CDR2 SMNVEV come from the germline V gene (reference sequence). Here the CDR3 DNA reads TGTGCCAGCAGTTTACACTTTTTTGCGAACACTGAAGCTTTCTTT. Its protein product is CASSLHFFANTEAFF.

J is TRBJ2-2 and V is TRBV9; D gene uncertain. CDR1 is SGDLS, CDR2 YYNGEE, per germline. Trimming left V 0 bases short and J 6 bases short, with 12 bases between. The CDR3 is made up of 15 amino acids. CDR3 sequence (DNA): TGTGCCAGCAGCGTAGAGGCTAGTTGGTCCGGGGAGCTGTTTTTT. It yields the protein CASSVEASWSGELFF.

This clonotype occurred a few times. The chain employs TRBV5-6 and TRBJ1-1; 9 nucleotides line up with TRBD1. V shed 2 bases, J shed 1 base, and the junction held 6 bases outside the gene matches. From germline, CDR1 is SGHDT and CDR2 YYEEEE. This CDR3 is built from 16 residues. CDR3 in amino acids: CASSFPGTGRNTEAFF. Here the CDR3 DNA reads TGTGCCAGCAGCTTTCCGGGGACAGGGAGGAACACTGAAGCTTTCTTT.

CDR3 sequence reads: CASSVGMGASEQYF. The CDR3 bases are TGTGCCAGCAGCGTAGGCATGGGGGCGAGTGAGCAGTACTTC. The chain couples TRBV9 to TRBJ2-7, with a possible D match to TRBD1 (6 bases). V gave up 0 bases and J gave up 7 bases, with 14 bases separating them. The CDR3 runs 14 residues. Germline values: CDR1 SGDLS, CDR2 YYNGEE.

A few counts support this clonotype. The CDR3 reads CASSSLLSGELFF. For the CDR3, the DNA is TGTGCCAGCAGCTCCCTCCTTTCCGGGGAGCTGTTTTTT. V is TRBV7-7 and J is TRBJ2-2; D unresolved. The V gene lost 4 bases and the J gene lost 6 bases, with 9 bases spanning the gap. Germline CDR1 reads SSHAT; CDR2 reads FNYEAQ (reference sequence). The CDR3 contains 13 residues.

There are many counts of this clonotype. This sequence joins TRBV2 and TRBJ1-4, with TRBD1 matching 7 bases. From germline, CDR1 is SNHLY and CDR2 FYNNEI. Trimming removed 6 bases from V and 7 bases from J; junction bases left unmatched: 8. This CDR3 region has 14 residues. CDR3: CASSGDSMAEKLFF. The CDR3, as DNA: TGTGCCAGCAGCGGGGACAGCATGGCTGAAAAACTGTTTTTT.

This clonotype came up many times. The chain couples TRBV12-3 or TRBV12-4 to TRBJ2-5; D possibly uses TRBD1 or TRBD2 (5 bases each). Trimming took 6 bases from V and 2 from J, leaving 13 bases between them. The CDR3 is made up of 14 amino acids. CDR3 in amino acids: CASSTGTIQETQYF. The CDR3 DNA sequence: TGTGCCAGCAGCACCGGGACGATACAAGAGACCCAGTACTTC.

This clonotype has ten or more counts. The CDR3 loop reads CASITTGQNTGELFF. DNA for the CDR3: TGTGCCAGCATCACCACGGGACAGAACACCGGGGAGCTGTTTTTT. The rearrangement links TRBV7-9 to TRBJ2-2, with D possibly being TRBD1 (6 bases). The CDR3 runs to 15 residues. In germline, CDR1 is SEHNR, CDR2 FQNEAQ (reference sequence). The germline V and J ends were trimmed by 7 bases and 1 base, with 13 bases remaining between them. Complete variable domain (other parts from reference TRBV7-9 and TRBJ2-2): DTGVSQNPRHKITKRGQNVTFRCDPISEHNRLYWYRQTLGQGPEFLTYFQNEAQLEKSRLLSDRFSAERPKGSFSTLEIQRTEQGDSAMYLCASITTGQNTGELFFGEGSRLTVL.

With respect to this clonotype: A much larger clone differs from this one at a single base, so this may be a read error. The V and J genes are TRBV11-2 and TRBJ2-1, with a tentative D call TRBD2 (6 bases). Per germline, CDR1 SGHAT and CDR2 FQNNGV. This CDR3 region has 14 residues. The CDR3 sequence is CASGPGLEYNEQSF. Here the CDR3 DNA reads TGTGCCAGCGGACCGGGACTGGAGTACAATGAGCAGTCCTTC.

The chain uses TRBV29-1 and TRBJ2-2, with no clear D. The CDR3 is 12 residues long. Trimming left V 3 bases short and J 6 bases short, with 8 bases between. Germline assignment: CDR1 SQVTM and CDR2 ANQGSEA. Written as DNA, the CDR3 is TGCAGCGTTGAGTATTATGCCGGGGAGCTGTTTTTT. Translation: CSVEYYAGELFF.